The count of the clone carrying this TCR beta chain is one. The V end was cut by 4 bases, the J end by 0 bases, with 10 bases between. The CDR3 is 15 amino acids. CDR1 is LNHDA, CDR2 SQIVND, per germline (reference sequence). These data come from a study of T cells after posttransplantation cyclophosphamide. Repertoires were generated with immunoSEQ multiplex PCR, while TCRdb's copy carries only in-frame clones and drops some. The sample records just over 65,000 clones, about 94% being singletons. The receptor was derived from a woman aged 25 to 39 in good health and a related stem cell transplant donor. V usage is TRBV19 and J usage is TRBJ1-5; a weak D match, TRBD1 (6 bases). Sequenced input: PBMCs. The CDR3 region is CASSTGQPSNQPQHF. In DNA form, the CDR3 reads TGTGCCAGTAGTACCGGACAGCCTAGCAATCAGCCCCAGCATTTT.